The present T cell receptor (beta chain) was sequenced within a study of blood T cell repertoires in COVID-19. About the research overall: T cells, B-cell-depleted T cells, or PBMCs supplied cDNA or gDNA.

Under the authors' procedure: Estimation of nucleated cell counts relied on the amplification of reference gene primers. The repertoire was sequenced with immunoSEQ multiplex PCR; TCRdb's copy has only in-frame clones and lacks some. The DNA was the basis for D and trimming; V, J and clone size are from that table. This sample has roughly 77,000 clones, with around 80% found just once. The V gene's germline CDR1 is SGHDN and CDR2 FVKESK. The CDR3 has 14 residues. V was cut by 4 bases and J by 3 bases, with 11 bases left in between. This clone was counted once. This TCR was sampled from a man between 60 and 70 years old with active or convalescent COVID-19. The gene calls are TRBV14 and TRBJ2-3; D is unresolved. Material for sequencing was peripheral blood. The DNA for the CDR3 is TGTGCCAGCAGCCCCTACCTACGGACAGATACGCAGTATTTT. It encodes CASSPYLRTDTQYF.